The T cell receptor beta chain under discussion was sequenced for a study of neurological immune-mediated disorders. Study at large: Relapsing-remitting disease affected approximately 31, and secondary progressive 3, of roughly 35 multiple sclerosis patients.

This clonotype has only a few counts. Germline trimming cut 0 bases from V and 0 bases from J; bases unmatched to any gene: 2. This CDR3 spans 16 amino acids. CDR1 SGHDT and CDR2 YYEEEE come from the germline V gene. The method for making cDNA was 5'RACE, and it used 10-nucleotide random UMIs. Sequencing runs each generated in excess of 190 million TCR-beta sequences derived from 15-18 subjects. TCRdb reprocessed the 5' RACE reads with MiXCR, giving one entry per CDR3 protein. The sample consists of about 74,000 distinct CDR3 sequences, around 5.2% of them appearing once. 2 million unsorted PBMCs were stored in RNAlater at -80 °C before RNA extraction.

The sequenced material came from PBMCs. This receptor was taken from a man younger than 35 with multiple sclerosis. The chain carries TRBV5-6 and TRBJ2-3, with TRBD2 identical over 9 bases. The CDR3 sequence: CASSLGLADSTDTQYF. The CDR3 coding sequence is TGTGCCAGCAGCTTGGGACTAGCGGATAGCACAGATACGCAGTATTTT.